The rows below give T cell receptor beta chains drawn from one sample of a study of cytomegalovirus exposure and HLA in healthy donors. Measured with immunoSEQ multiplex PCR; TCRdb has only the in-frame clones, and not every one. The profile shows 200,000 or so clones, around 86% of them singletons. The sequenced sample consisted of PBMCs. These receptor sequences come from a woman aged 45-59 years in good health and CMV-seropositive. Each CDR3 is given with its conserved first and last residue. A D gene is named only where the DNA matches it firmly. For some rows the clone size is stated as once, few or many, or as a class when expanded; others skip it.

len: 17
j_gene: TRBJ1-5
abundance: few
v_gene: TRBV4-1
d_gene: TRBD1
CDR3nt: TGCGCCAGCAGCCCCGGGACAGGTGAATATAGCAATCAGCCCCAGCATTTT
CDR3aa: CASSPGTGEYSNQPQHF

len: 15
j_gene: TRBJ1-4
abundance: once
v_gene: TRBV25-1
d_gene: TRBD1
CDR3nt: TGTGCCAGCAGTGGAAGGGGACAGGGATTTGAAAAACTGTTTTTT
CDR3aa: CASSGRGQGFEKLFF

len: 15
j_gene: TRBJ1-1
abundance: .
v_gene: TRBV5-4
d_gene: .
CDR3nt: TGTGCCAGCAGCTTGGGGCAGACAAAGCGGACTGAAGCTTTCTTT
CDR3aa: CASSLGQTKRTEAFF

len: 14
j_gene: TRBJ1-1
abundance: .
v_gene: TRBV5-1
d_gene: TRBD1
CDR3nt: TGCGCCAGCAGCGTGGACAGGGAGTACACTGAAGCTTTCTTT
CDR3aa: CASSVDREYTEAFF

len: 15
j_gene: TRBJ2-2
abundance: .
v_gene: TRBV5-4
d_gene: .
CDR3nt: TGTGCCAGCAGCTTGGGAAGGACCGGGGTCGGGGAGCTGTTTTTT
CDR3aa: CASSLGRTGVGELFF

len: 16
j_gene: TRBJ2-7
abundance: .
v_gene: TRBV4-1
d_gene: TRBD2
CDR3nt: TGCGCCAGCAGCCATGGTCTGGGGGAGGGCTCCTACGAGCAGTACTTC
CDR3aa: CASSHGLGEGSYEQYF

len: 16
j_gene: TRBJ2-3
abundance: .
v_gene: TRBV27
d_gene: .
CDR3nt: TGTGCCAGCAGTCCGACCCGGACAGGGAGGGCAGATACGCAGTATTTT
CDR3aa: CASSPTRTGRADTQYF

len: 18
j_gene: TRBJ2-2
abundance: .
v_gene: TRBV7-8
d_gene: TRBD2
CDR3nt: TGTGCCAGCAGCTCATCGGTTAGCGGGAGGTATGGCACCGGGGAGCTGTTTTTT
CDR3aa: CASSSSVSGRYGTGELFF

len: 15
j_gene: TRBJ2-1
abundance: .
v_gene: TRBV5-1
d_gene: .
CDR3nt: TGCGCCAGCAGCTTGTCCTATAGCTCCTACAATGAGCAGTTCTTC
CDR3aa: CASSLSYSSYNEQFF

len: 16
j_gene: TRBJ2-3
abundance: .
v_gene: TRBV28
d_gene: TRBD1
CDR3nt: TGTGCCAGCAGTGGGACAGGGTCCCGCCTCACAGATACGCAGTATTTT
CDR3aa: CASSGTGSRLTDTQYF

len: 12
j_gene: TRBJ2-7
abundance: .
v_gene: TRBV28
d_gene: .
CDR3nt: TGTGCCAGTTCCGGGACACCCTACGAGCAGTACTTC
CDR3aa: CASSGTPYEQYF

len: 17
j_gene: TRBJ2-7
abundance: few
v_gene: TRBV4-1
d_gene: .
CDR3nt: TGCGCCAGCAGCCAAGGATCCAGGGACGGGAGACTGGGGGAGCAGTACTTC
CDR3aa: CASSQGSRDGRLGEQYF

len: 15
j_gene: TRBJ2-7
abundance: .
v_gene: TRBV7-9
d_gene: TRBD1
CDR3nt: TGTGCCAGCAGCGAAACCGACAGGGTCCCCTACGAGCAGTACTTC
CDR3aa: CASSETDRVPYEQYF

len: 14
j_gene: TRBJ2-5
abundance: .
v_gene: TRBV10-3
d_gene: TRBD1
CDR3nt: TGTGCCATCAGTGACAGGGGGCTCGAAGAGACCCAGTACTTC
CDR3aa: CAISDRGLEETQYF

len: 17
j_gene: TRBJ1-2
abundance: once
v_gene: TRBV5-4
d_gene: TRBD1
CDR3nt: TGTGCCAGCAGCTCCGGAGGGACAGGGGGACCTAACTATGGCTACACCTTC
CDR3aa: CASSSGGTGGPNYGYTF

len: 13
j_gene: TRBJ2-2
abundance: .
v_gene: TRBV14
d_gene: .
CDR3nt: TGTGCCAGCAAGGCTAGGCCCACCGGGGAGCTGTTTTTT
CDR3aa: CASKARPTGELFF

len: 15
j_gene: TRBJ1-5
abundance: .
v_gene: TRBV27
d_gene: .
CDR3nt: TGTGCCAGCAGTTTCGGGGGAGATAGCAATCAGCCCCAGCATTTT
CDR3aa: CASSFGGDSNQPQHF

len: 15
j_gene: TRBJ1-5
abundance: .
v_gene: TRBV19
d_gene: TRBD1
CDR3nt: TGTGCCAGTAGTCTGGGACAGGGGTATGGTAAGCCCCAGCATTTT
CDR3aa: CASSLGQGYGKPQHF

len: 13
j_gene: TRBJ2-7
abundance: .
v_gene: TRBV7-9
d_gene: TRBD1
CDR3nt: TGTGCCAGCAGCTCGGACAGGGTCTACGAGCAGTACTTC
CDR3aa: CASSSDRVYEQYF

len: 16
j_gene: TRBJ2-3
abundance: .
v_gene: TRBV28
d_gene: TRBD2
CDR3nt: TGTGCCAGCAGCCTTGGGTGGACTAGCGGCACAGATACGCAGTATTTT
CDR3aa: CASSLGWTSGTDTQYF

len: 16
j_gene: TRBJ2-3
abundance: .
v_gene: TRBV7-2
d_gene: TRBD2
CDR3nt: TGTGCCAGCAGCTTAGTGCGGGGGTCTTCCACAGATACGCAGTATTTT
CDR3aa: CASSLVRGSSTDTQYF

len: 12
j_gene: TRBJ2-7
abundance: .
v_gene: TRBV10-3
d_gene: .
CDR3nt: TGTGCCATCAGATCTGAGGGTTACGAGCAGTACTTC
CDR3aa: CAIRSEGYEQYF

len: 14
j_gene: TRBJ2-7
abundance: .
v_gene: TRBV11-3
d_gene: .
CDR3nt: TGTGCCAGCAGCTCGAGACAGGTATCAATCGAGCAGTACTTC
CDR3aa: CASSSRQVSIEQYF

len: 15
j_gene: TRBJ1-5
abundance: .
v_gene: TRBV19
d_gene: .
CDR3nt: TGTGCCAGTAGTATAGAGCGAGGGAGCAATCAGCCCCAGCATTTT
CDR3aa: CASSIERGSNQPQHF

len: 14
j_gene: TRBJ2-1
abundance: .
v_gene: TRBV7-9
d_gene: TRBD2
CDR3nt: TGTGCCAGCATCAGACTAGCGCCCTACAATGAGCAGTTCTTC
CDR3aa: CASIRLAPYNEQFF

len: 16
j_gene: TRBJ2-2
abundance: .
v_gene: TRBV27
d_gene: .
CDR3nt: TGTGCCAGCGGCCCCCGAAGGACATCGAACACCGGGGAGCTGTTTTTT
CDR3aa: CASGPRRTSNTGELFF

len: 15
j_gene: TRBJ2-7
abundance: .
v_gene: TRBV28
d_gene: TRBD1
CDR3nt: TGTGCCGTCCAAGAGCAGGGGGAACTCTCCTACGAGCAGTACTTC
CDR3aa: CAVQEQGELSYEQYF

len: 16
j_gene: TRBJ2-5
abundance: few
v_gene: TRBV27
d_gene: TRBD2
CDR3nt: TGTGCCAGCAGTTCCGAAGCGGGAGGGCCCCAAGAGACCCAGTACTTC
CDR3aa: CASSSEAGGPQETQYF

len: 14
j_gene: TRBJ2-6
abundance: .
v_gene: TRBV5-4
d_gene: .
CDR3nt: TGTGCCAGCAGCCACAGCTCTGGGGCCAACGTCCTGACTTTC
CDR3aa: CASSHSSGANVLTF

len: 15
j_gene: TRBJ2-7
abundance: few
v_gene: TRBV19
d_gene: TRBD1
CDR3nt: TGTGCCAGTAGTTCTCCGACAGGGTCATCGTACGAGCAGTACTTC
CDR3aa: CASSSPTGSSYEQYF

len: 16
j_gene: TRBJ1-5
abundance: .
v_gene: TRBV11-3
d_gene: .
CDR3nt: TGTGCCAGCACCCCCTCCGGGGTGTATAGCAATCAGCCCCAGCATTTT
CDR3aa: CASTPSGVYSNQPQHF

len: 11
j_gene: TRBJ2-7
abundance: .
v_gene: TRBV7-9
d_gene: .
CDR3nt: TGTGCCAGCGATATGGGGGCCGAGCAGTACTTC
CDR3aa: CASDMGAEQYF

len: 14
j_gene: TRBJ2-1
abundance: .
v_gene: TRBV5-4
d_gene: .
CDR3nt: TGTGCCAGCAGCTCGGGGTTAGGCTACAATGAGCAGTTCTTC
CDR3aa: CASSSGLGYNEQFF

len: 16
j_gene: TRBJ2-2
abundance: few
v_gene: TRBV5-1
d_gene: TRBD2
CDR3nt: TGCGCCAGCAGCCTAGGGAGTAGCGGGATCACCGGGGAGCTGTTTTTT
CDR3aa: CASSLGSSGITGELFF

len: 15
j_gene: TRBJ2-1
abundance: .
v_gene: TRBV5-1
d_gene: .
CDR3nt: TGCGCCAGCAGCCTGGACTATAGCTCCTACAATGAGCAGTTCTTC
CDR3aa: CASSLDYSSYNEQFF

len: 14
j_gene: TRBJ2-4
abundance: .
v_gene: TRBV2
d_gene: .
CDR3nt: TGTGCCAGCAGAAGTCGGTTGGCCAAAAACATTCAGTACTTC
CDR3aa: CASRSRLAKNIQYF

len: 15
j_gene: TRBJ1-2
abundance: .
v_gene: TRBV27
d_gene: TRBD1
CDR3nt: TGTGCCAGCAGTTCCCTCCGGACAGGTTATTATGGCTACACCTTC
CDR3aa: CASSSLRTGYYGYTF

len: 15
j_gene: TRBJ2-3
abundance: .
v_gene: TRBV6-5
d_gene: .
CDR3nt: TGTGCCAGCAGTAGTTCCTCCTCCGCCTCTAGAACGCAGTATTTT
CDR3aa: CASSSSSSASRTQYF

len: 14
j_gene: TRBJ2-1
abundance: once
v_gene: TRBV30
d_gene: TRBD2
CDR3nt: TGTGCCTGCTGGACCGGGACTACTAACAATGAGCAGTTCTTC
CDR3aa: CACWTGTTNNEQFF

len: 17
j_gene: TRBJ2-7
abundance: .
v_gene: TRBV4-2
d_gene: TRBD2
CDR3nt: TGTGCCAGCAGCCAAGTCGCGGGGACGGGAGGAACCTACGAGCAGTACTTC
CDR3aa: CASSQVAGTGGTYEQYF

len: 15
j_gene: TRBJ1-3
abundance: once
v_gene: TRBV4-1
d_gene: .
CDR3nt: TGCGCCAGCAGACCCGGACAGATCTCTGGAAACACCATATATTTT
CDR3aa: CASRPGQISGNTIYF

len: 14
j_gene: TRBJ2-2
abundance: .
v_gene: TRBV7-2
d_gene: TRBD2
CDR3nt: TGTGCCAGCAGCGGACTAGCGGGGACCGGGGAGCTGTTTTTT
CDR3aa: CASSGLAGTGELFF